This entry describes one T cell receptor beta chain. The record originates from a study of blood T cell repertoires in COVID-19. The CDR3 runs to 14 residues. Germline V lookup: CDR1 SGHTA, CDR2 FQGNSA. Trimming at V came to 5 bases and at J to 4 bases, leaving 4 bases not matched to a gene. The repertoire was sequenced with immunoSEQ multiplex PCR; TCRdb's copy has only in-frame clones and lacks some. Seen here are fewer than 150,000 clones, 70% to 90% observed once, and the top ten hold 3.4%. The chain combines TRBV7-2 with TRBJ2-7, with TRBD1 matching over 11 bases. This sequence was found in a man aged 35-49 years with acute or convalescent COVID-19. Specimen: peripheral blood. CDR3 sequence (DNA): TGTGCCAGCAGCCGGGACAGGGGGTCATACGAGCAGTACTTC. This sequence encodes CASSRDRGSYEQYF.